Following are 30 T cell receptor beta chains from one sample sequenced in a study of blood T cell repertoires in COVID-19. Some clones are missing from TCRdb's copy, which holds only in-frame ones; the method was immunoSEQ multiplex PCR. This table has 45,000 to 70,000 clones, over 80% appearing once. Sequences were obtained from peripheral blood. The receptors shown here come from a woman in her fifties or sixties with active or convalescent COVID-19.

This sequence joins TRBV28 and TRBJ2-4; D may be TRBD2 (5 bases). The germline gives CDR1 MDHEN, CDR2 SYDVKM. V was shortened by 7 bases and J by 7 bases, with 20 bases between the two germline ends. This CDR3 has 15 amino acids. The CDR3, as DNA: TGTGCCAGCACCAGCCCGCCCAAAATAGCGAACATTCAGTACTTC. Translated, it gives CASTSPPKIANIQYF.

This clone was recorded only once. The V gene is TRBV11-2, the J gene TRBJ2-7, with D perhaps matching TRBD2 (5 bases). The CDR3 is 15 residues long. CDR1 and CDR2 from the germline V gene are SGHAT and FQNNGV. V was trimmed by 5 bases and J by 2 bases, leaving 16 bases between them. CDR3 in amino acids: CASSPQAVVTYEQYF. The CDR3 DNA is TGTGCCAGCAGCCCCCAAGCGGTGGTGACCTACGAGCAGTACTTC.

The CDR3 loop is CASSYGPQGGNQPQHF. The CDR3 DNA sequence: TGTGCCAGCAGTTACGGACCGCAGGGGGGCAATCAGCCCCAGCATTTT. The genes are TRBV6-5 and TRBJ1-5, with TRBD1 identical over 7 bases. Germline assignment: CDR1 MNHEY and CDR2 SVGAGI. The CDR3 runs 16 residues. The V segment lost 2 bases and the J segment 2 bases; nucleotides outside the gene matches: 6.

V gene TRBV6-6 combines with J gene TRBJ1-3; D unresolved. The V end lost 7 bases, the J end lost 0 bases, and 4 bases lay between the germline ends. The CDR3 has 12 amino acids. Per germline, CDR1 MNHNY and CDR2 SVGAGI (reference sequence). In nucleotides, the CDR3 is TGTGCCAGCACCCTCTCTGGAAACACCATATATTTT. This codes for CASTLSGNTIYF.

This clone turned up a few times. The CDR3 region has the DNA TGTGCCAGCAGTCGAGCCATGGGAGATCGGCCCCAGCATTTT. Encoded protein: CASSRAMGDRPQHF. V gene TRBV27 combines with J gene TRBJ1-5, with no clear D. CDR1 is MNHEY, CDR2 SMNVEV, per germline (reference sequence). Trimming shortened V by 5 bases and J by 9 bases, and 17 bases separated the two germline ends. This CDR3 has 14 residues.

The chain couples TRBV19 to TRBJ2-3; D call uncertain. This CDR3 contains 14 residues. V lost 4 bases and J lost 5, with 13 bases in between. CDR1 and CDR2 from the germline V gene are LNHDA and SQIVND (reference sequence). CDR3 bases: TGTGCCAGTAGTACATCCTCTGCGAGAGATACGCAGTATTTT. Its protein is CASSTSSARDTQYF.

V and J are TRBV18 and TRBJ1-1, with 8 bases that match TRBD1. Germline V gene data show CDR1 as KGHSH and CDR2 as LQKENI. The CDR3 length is 16 residues. Unmatched junction bases numbered 9, after V lost 6 bases and J lost 0 bases. For the CDR3, the DNA is TGTGCCAGCTCTCCGGGGACAGGCCCCATGAACACTGAAGCTTTCTTT. Its protein is CASSPGTGPMNTEAFF.

This sequence joins TRBV30 and TRBJ2-5, with 10 bases identical to TRBD2. The CDR3 length is 15 residues. CDR1 is GTSNPN and CDR2 is SVGIG in the germline V gene (reference sequence). The CDR3 DNA is TGTGCTTGGGCTCCACTAGCGGGGCCACAAGAGACCCAGTACTTC. The encoded protein is CAWAPLAGPQETQYF.

The J gene is TRBJ2-7, the V gene TRBV2; 11 bases fit TRBD2. The V and J ends lost 6 bases and 5 bases, in that order; junction bases with no gene match: 15. This CDR3 has 17 residues. CDR1 and CDR2 from the germline V gene are SNHLY and FYNNEI. The CDR3 DNA sequence: TGTGCCAGCAGCGTATGGTCTGAACCGGGACTAGCGGACGAGCAGTACTTC. It translates to CASSVWSEPGLADEQYF.

This CDR3 reads CASTADRFSNQPQHF. CDR3 bases: TGTGCCAGCACCGCGGACAGGTTTAGCAATCAGCCCCAGCATTTT. The chain carries TRBV28 and TRBJ1-5, with 7 bases fitting TRBD1. Germline CDR1 MDHEN, CDR2 SYDVKM. CDR3 length: 15 residues. The junction had 6 bases not matched to a gene; V was cut back by 7 bases and J by 0 bases.

J is TRBJ1-1 and V is TRBV6-5; possible D gene TRBD1, 5 bases. CDR1 is MNHEY and CDR2 is SVGAGI in the germline V gene. V was clipped by 3 bases and J by 3 bases, with 17 bases between them. The CDR3 loop spans 16 amino acids. CDR3 nucleotides: TGTGCCAGCAGTTATGCAGGAGGGTTAGGGGACACTGAAGCTTTCTTT. It encodes CASSYAGGLGDTEAFF.

The chain recombines TRBV20-1 with TRBJ2-7; 7 bases fit TRBD1. V gave up 3 bases and J gave up 5 bases; unmatched junction bases: 4. The CDR3 contains 12 residues. Germline CDR1 DFQATT, CDR2 SNEGSKA (reference sequence). CDR3 DNA: TGCAGTGCTAGTCCCCAGGGGGACGAGCAGTACTTC. It yields the protein CSASPQGDEQYF.

The chain combines TRBV7-2 with TRBJ2-5; D unresolved. Trimming left V 4 bases short and J 3 bases short, with 3 bases between. Per the germline V gene, CDR1 is SGHTA and CDR2 is FQGNSA. This CDR3 contains 11 residues. CDR3 in DNA: TGTGCCAGCAGCTCCAAAGAGACCCAGTACTTC. Translating gives CASSSKETQYF.

The rearrangement uses TRBV7-2 and TRBJ1-5, with D perhaps TRBD1 (6 bases). The CDR3 runs to 14 residues. The germline CDR1 and CDR2 sequences are SGHTA and FQGNSA. The ends were cut back, 4 bases at V and 5 bases at J, with 12 bases in the middle. The CDR3 loop reads CASSSQQGYQPQHF. The DNA for the CDR3 is TGTGCCAGCAGCTCGCAACAGGGATATCAGCCCCAGCATTTT.

This rearrangement joins TRBV4-3 to TRBJ1-2; D is unresolved. The CDR3 has 15 residues. Deletions cut 0 bases from V and 4 bases from J, with 12 bases between. Germline V lookup: CDR1 LGHNA, CDR2 YSLEER. The chain's CDR3 is CASSQDWASRYGYTF. In DNA form, the CDR3 reads TGCGCCAGCAGCCAAGATTGGGCCAGTCGCTATGGCTACACCTTC.

This clone was found once. The chain uses TRBV24-1 and TRBJ2-1, with D possibly TRBD2 on 7 matching bases. The ends were cut back, 4 bases at V and 3 bases at J, with 18 bases in the middle. Germline CDR1 is KGHDR and CDR2 is SFDVKD. The length of the CDR3 is 17 residues. CDR3 sequence (DNA): TGTGCCACCAGTGACCCCCAGGGGCGGGGGATCTACAATGAGCAGTTCTTC. Protein: CATSDPQGRGIYNEQFF.

The gene calls are TRBV19 and TRBJ2-1; D is perhaps TRBD2 (6 bases). The CDR3 runs to 16 residues. The V gene lost 3 bases and the J gene lost 9 bases, with 21 bases spanning the gap. Germline V CDR1 and CDR2: LNHDA, SQIVND (reference sequence). The CDR3 here is CASSIYRTNQDSEQFF. CDR3 bases: TGTGCCAGTAGTATTTACCGGACTAATCAAGATTCTGAGCAGTTCTTC.

The chain uses TRBV11-2 and TRBJ1-1, with 7 positions matching TRBD1. Trimming at V came to 2 bases and at J to 4 bases, leaving 10 bases not matched to a gene. CDR1 is SGHAT and CDR2 is FQNNGV in the germline V gene. CDR3 length: 16 residues. As DNA, the CDR3 is TGTGCCAGCAGCTTACCCCGGGACAGTTGGCGCACTGAAGCTTTCTTT. It encodes CASSLPRDSWRTEAFF.

This sequence joins TRBV2 and TRBJ2-7; TRBD1 aligns across 9 bases. Germline CDR1 and CDR2: SNHLY and FYNNEI. This CDR3 spans 13 amino acids. Trimming at V came to 7 bases and at J to 3 bases, leaving 4 bases not matched to a gene. For the CDR3, the DNA is TGTGCCAGCACCTGGGACAGGGTCTACGAGCAGTACTTC. Translated, it gives CASTWDRVYEQYF.

The gene calls are TRBV30 and TRBJ1-3, with D possibly matching TRBD1 (5 bases). The CDR3 is 15 residues long. The V gene lost 5 bases and the J gene lost 0 bases, with 14 bases spanning the gap. The germline gives CDR1 GTSNPN, CDR2 SVGIG (reference sequence). The CDR3 spells CAWCPGGHSGNTIYF. CDR3 bases: TGTGCCTGGTGCCCCGGGGGTCACTCTGGAAACACCATATATTTT.

J is TRBJ2-1 and V is TRBV3-1 (or the pseudogene TRBV3-2), with unresolved D. Germline V gene sequence: CDR1 LGHDT, CDR2 YNNKEL (reference sequence). The CDR3 contains 13 residues. The V gene lost 1 base and the J gene lost 7 bases, with 8 bases spanning the gap. CDR3 sequence (DNA): TGTGCCAGCAGCCAAGGTTTAGCTAATGAGCAGTTCTTC. Its translation: CASSQGLANEQFF.

This chain joins TRBV15 and TRBJ2-5; D is perhaps TRBD2 (6 bases). Germline V gives CDR1 LNHNV, CDR2 YYDKDF (reference sequence). Trimming cost V 0 bases and J 4 bases, with 12 bases left between them. This CDR3 comprises 15 residues. CDR3 nucleotide sequence: TGTGCCACCAGCAGAGATGGCCAGGGAGGAGAGACCCAGTACTTC. It specifies CATSRDGQGGETQYF.

The chain joins TRBV5-1 to TRBJ1-1; 8 positions match TRBD1. CDR3 size: 15 residues. CDR1 is SGHRS, CDR2 YFSETQ, per germline. Germline trimming cut 4 bases from V and 2 bases from J; bases unmatched to any gene: 7. CDR3 nucleotides: TGCGCCAGCAGCGGTGGGGACAGGCGAAACACTGAAGCTTTCTTT. This gives the protein CASSGGDRRNTEAFF.

The V and J genes are TRBV11-3 and TRBJ2-2; perhaps TRBD2 as D (6 bases). Germline CDR1 reads SGHNT; CDR2 reads YENEEA. The V gene lost 8 bases and the J gene lost 7 bases, with 23 bases spanning the gap. CDR3 size: 16 residues. As DNA, the CDR3 is TGTGCCAGCTCCGGGGGATTAGGAACAGGAGTCGGGGAGCTGTTTTTT. Translation gives CASSGGLGTGVGELFF. Complete variable domain (other parts from reference TRBV11-3 and TRBJ2-2): EAGVVQSPRYKIIEKKQPVAFWCNPISGHNTLYWYLQNLGQGPELLIRYENEEAVDDSQLPKDRFSAERLKGVDSTLKIQPAELGDSAVYLCASSGGLGTGVGELFFGEGSRLTVL.

The chain recombines TRBV19 with TRBJ2-4; 8 bases map to TRBD2. Germline V gives CDR1 LNHDA, CDR2 SQIVND (reference sequence). The CDR3 loop spans 17 amino acids. V shed 1 base and J 7 bases; nucleotides not matched to a gene: 12. The CDR3 loop is CASSIARHGLAQNIQYF. Written as DNA, the CDR3 is TGTGCCAGTAGTATAGCCCGACACGGACTAGCCCAGAACATTCAGTACTTC.

The chain links TRBV30 to TRBJ2-6; TRBD1 might be the D (5 bases). Germline V CDR1 and CDR2: GTSNPN, SVGIG (reference sequence). V lost 0 bases to trimming and J lost 0 bases, with 9 bases between them. The CDR3 is 16 residues long. This chain's CDR3 is CAWSVAGFSGANVLTF. The CDR3, as DNA: TGTGCCTGGAGTGTCGCAGGGTTCTCTGGGGCCAACGTCCTGACTTTC.

The chain combines TRBV18 with TRBJ1-3; maybe TRBD1 (6 bases). CDR1 and CDR2 (germline): KGHSH, LQKENI. Trimming removed 5 bases from V and 1 base from J, with 12 bases in between. This CDR3 is 15 amino acids long. The CDR3 reads CASSSTQGSGNTIYF. DNA for the CDR3: TGTGCCAGCTCATCAACACAGGGTTCTGGAAACACCATATATTTT.

This chain uses TRBV19 with TRBJ2-1; possible D gene TRBD1, 6 bases. Germline CDR1 reads LNHDA; CDR2 reads SQIVND (reference sequence). The V end lost 7 bases, the J end lost 4 bases, and 14 bases lay between the germline ends. This CDR3 contains 14 residues. In nucleotides, the CDR3 is TGTGCCAGTAAGGGCCTGGGGGCTTACAATGAGCAGTTCTTC. Translating it yields CASKGLGAYNEQFF.

The gene calls are TRBV6-5 and TRBJ2-5, with D perhaps TRBD2 (5 bases). The CDR3 has 13 residues. CDR1 and CDR2 from the germline V gene are MNHEY and SVGAGI. The V and J ends lost 6 bases and 1 base respectively, with 9 bases between them. CDR3 coding DNA: TGTGCCAGCAGGCAGGACTTCCAAGAGACCCAGTACTTC. It codes for CASRQDFQETQYF.

This chain joins TRBV3-1 (or the pseudogene TRBV3-2) and TRBJ2-6; 7 bases match TRBD1. The V and J ends lost 1 base and 0 bases, in that order; junction bases with no gene match: 3. Germline assignment: CDR1 LGHDT and CDR2 YNNKEL (reference sequence). The CDR3 is 17 amino acids. CDR3 coding DNA: TGTGCCAGCAGCCAAGGACAGGGCCGCTCTGGGGCCAACGTCCTGACTTTC. Its protein is CASSQGQGRSGANVLTF.